One sample yielded the 3 T cell receptor beta chains listed below, sequenced in a study of blood T cell repertoires in COVID-19. The assay was immunoSEQ multiplex PCR, and TCRdb's table has in-frame clones only and misses some. Here the sample spans some 120,000 clones, roughly nine tenths being singletons. Sample: peripheral blood. All receptors derive from a man in his forties with acute or convalescent COVID-19.

The gene calls are TRBV30 and TRBJ1-3; D is possibly TRBD1 (6 bases). The CDR3 spans 15 residues. Deletions cut 2 bases from V and 3 bases from J, with 14 bases between. Germline V gene sequence: CDR1 GTSNPN, CDR2 SVGIG (reference sequence). In nucleotides, the CDR3 is TGTGCCTGGAGTTTGGGGGGGGGCATTGGAAACACCATATATTTT. This translates into CAWSLGGGIGNTIYF.

In DNA form, the CDR3 reads TGTGCCAGAAGCTCCGATATACTCCAAGAGACCCAGTACTTC. The encoded protein is CARSSDILQETQYF. The chain is built from TRBV5-3 and TRBJ2-5; no firm D call. TRBV5-3 is treated as an ORF (open reading frame) with a function not yet certain. The V end lost 3 bases, the J end lost 1 base, and 10 bases lay between the germline ends. The CDR3 is 14 residues long.

J is TRBJ1-5 and V is TRBV6-5; the D gene is possibly TRBD1 (6 bases). This CDR3 has 14 residues. Germline lookup yields CDR1 MNHEY and CDR2 SVGAGI. The V end was cut by 7 bases, the J end by 4 bases, with 14 bases between. The DNA of the CDR3 is TGTGCCAGCACACCAGACAGGTTTAATCAGCCCCAGCATTTT. This gives the protein CASTPDRFNQPQHF.